What follows are 29 T cell receptor beta chains derived from one specimen sequenced in a study of T cell repertoires in ileal Crohn's disease. Profiled with immunoSEQ multiplex PCR; TCRdb holds only in-frame clones, not every one. The top ten clones hold over 0.2% of a sample with approximately 8,200 clones, roughly 95% of them seen once. The sample consisted of ileal tissue. Receptors originate from an adult with Crohn's disease.

The chain uses TRBV11-1 and TRBJ1-2; D may be TRBD1 (6 bases). The CDR3 consists of 15 residues. Trimming shortened V by 5 bases and J by 7 bases, and 20 bases separated the two germline ends. Germline V gene sequence: CDR1 SGHAT, CDR2 FQDESV (reference sequence). The CDR3 bases are TGTGCCAGCAGCCAAGCAGGGGAAGCGTACGGTGGCTACACCTTC. It codes for CASSQAGEAYGGYTF. The variable domain in full, with the rest retrieved from reference TRBV11-1 and TRBJ1-2, is EAEVAQSPRYKITEKSQAVAFWCDPISGHATLYWYRQILGQGPELLVQFQDESVVDDSQLPKDRFSAERLKGVDSTLKIQPAELGDSAMYLCASSQAGEAYGGYTFGSGTRLTVV.

This chain connects TRBV5-1 to TRBJ2-1; TRBD2 aligns across 13 bases. There are 15 residues in the CDR3. Germline V gives CDR1 SGHRS, CDR2 YFSETQ. With 4 bases clipped from V and 5 bases from J, the junction kept 3 bases outside the gene matches. DNA for the CDR3: TGCGCCAGCAGCCAGGGGACTAGCGGGAACAATGAGCAGTTCTTC. This codes for CASSQGTSGNNEQFF. The variable domain in full, with the rest retrieved from reference TRBV5-1 and TRBJ2-1, is KAGVTQTPRYLIKTRGQQVTLSCSPISGHRSVSWYQQTPGQGLQFLFEYFSETQRNKGNFPGRFSGRQFSNSRSEMNVSTLELGDSALYLCASSQGTSGNNEQFFGPGTRLTVL.

This chain joins TRBV7-3 and TRBJ2-1; weak D call: TRBD2 (6 bases). The CDR3 extends over 15 amino acids. Looked up from germline, CDR1 is SGHTA and CDR2 is FQGTGA. V lost 5 bases and J lost 3, with 14 bases in between. In DNA, the CDR3 is TGTGCCAGCAGCCCCTTCGCGGGGATCTACAATGAGCAGTTCTTC. This codes for CASSPFAGIYNEQFF.

The chain couples TRBV9 to TRBJ1-1; D may be TRBD1 (6 bases). V lost 4 bases to trimming and J lost 7 bases, with 20 bases between them. CDR3 length equals 15 residues. Germline CDR1 reads SGDLS; CDR2 reads YYNGEE. DNA for the CDR3: TGTGCCAGCAGCCAGGAGGCGGGGGCAGGGCATGAAGCTTTCTTT. This encodes CASSQEAGAGHEAFF. The full variable domain, in which reference TRBV9 and TRBJ1-1 provide the parts outside the CDR3, is DSGVTQTPKHLITATGQRVTLRCSPRSGDLSVYWYQQSLDQGLQFLIQYYNGEERAKGNILERFSAQQFPDLHSELNLSSLELGDSALYFCASSQEAGAGHEAFFGQGTRLTVV.

The rearrangement joins TRBV5-5 to TRBJ1-2; TRBD1 matches at 8 bases. V lost 4 bases to trimming and J lost 4 bases; unmatched junction nucleotides: 12. The CDR3 sequence is 16 residues long. Germline-derived CDR1 and CDR2 are SGHKS and YYEKEE (reference sequence). The CDR3 sequence: CASSNVPGQATYGYTF. The CDR3 region has the DNA TGTGCCAGCAGCAACGTCCCGGGACAGGCTACCTATGGCTACACCTTC.

The rearrangement uses TRBV29-1 and TRBJ1-1; D gene ambiguous. The CDR3 extends over 12 amino acids. Germline V CDR1 and CDR2: SQVTM, ANQGSEA. Trimming left V 4 bases short and J 0 bases short, with 6 bases between. The CDR3 loop is CSVGRLNTEAFF. The CDR3 DNA reads TGCAGCGTTGGGCGGTTGAACACTGAAGCTTTCTTT. The full variable domain, rest sourced from reference TRBV29-1 and TRBJ1-1, is SAVISQKPSRDICQRGTSLTIQCQVDSQVTMMFWYRQQPGQSLTLIATANQGSEATYESGFVIDKFPISRPNLTFSTLTVSNMSPEDSSIYLCSVGRLNTEAFFGQGTRLTVV.

The chain has TRBV6-6 and TRBJ1-5; 8 nucleotides agree with TRBD1. The junction had 2 bases not matched to a gene; V was cut back by 0 bases and J by 1 base. CDR1 and CDR2 (germline): MNHNY, SVGAGI (reference sequence). This CDR3 is built from 16 residues. The CDR3 loop is CASSYSQGASNQPQHF. CDR3 DNA: TGTGCCAGCAGTTACTCCCAGGGGGCGAGCAATCAGCCCCAGCATTTT.

The chain has TRBV10-2 and TRBJ2-6, with TRBD1 matching over 7 bases. From germline, CDR1 is WSHSY and CDR2 SAAADI. The V segment lost 10 bases and the J segment 2 bases; nucleotides outside the gene matches: 8. The CDR3 totals 15 residues. The CDR3 reads CAIRTGPPGANVLTF. CDR3 nucleotides: TGCGCCATACGGACAGGACCACCTGGGGCCAACGTCCTGACTTTC.

The gene calls are TRBV5-4 and TRBJ1-1, with D unresolved. The CDR3 totals 13 residues. V shed 0 bases and J shed 5 bases, with 8 bases lying between them. The germline CDR1 and CDR2 sequences are SGHNT and YYREEE (reference sequence). Here the CDR3 DNA reads TGTGCCAGCAGCTTGGACAGTTGGACTGAAGCTTTCTTT. Encoded protein: CASSLDSWTEAFF. The whole variable domain, remainder taken from reference TRBV5-4 and TRBJ1-1, is ETGVTQSPTHLIKTRGQQVTLRCSSQSGHNTVSWYQQALGQGPQFIFQYYREEENGRGNFPPRFSGLQFPNYSSELNVNALELDDSALYLCASSLDSWTEAFFGQGTRLTVV.

This clone was counted a single time. The V and J genes are TRBV5-6 and TRBJ2-7, with a tentative D call TRBD1 (6 bases). Germline V gene lookup returns CDR1 SGHDT and CDR2 YYEEEE. CDR3 length equals 15 residues. V was pared by 2 bases and J by 3 bases, with 15 bases between. CDR3: CASSFRAGDYYEQYF. The CDR3 DNA reads TGTGCCAGCAGCTTCCGGGCAGGGGATTACTACGAGCAGTACTTC. The entire variable domain, with the rest obtained from reference TRBV5-6 and TRBJ2-7, is as follows: DAGVTQSPTHLIKTRGQQVTLRCSPKSGHDTVSWYQQALGQGPQFIFQYYEEEERQRGNFPDRFSGHQFPNYSSELNVNALLLGDSALYLCASSFRAGDYYEQYFGPGTRLTVT.

The V gene is TRBV19, the J gene TRBJ1-2; TRBD1 might be the D (6 bases). V lost 6 bases and J lost 4, with 12 bases in between. The CDR3 length is 13 residues. The V gene's germline CDR1 is LNHDA and CDR2 SQIVND (reference sequence). Here the CDR3 DNA reads TGTGCCAGTAGGGACAGCTTCATCTATGGCTACACCTTC. It translates to CASRDSFIYGYTF. The full variable domain, with the rest looked up from reference TRBV19 and TRBJ1-2, is DGGITQSPKYLFRKEGQNVTLSCEQNLNHDAMYWYRQDPGQGLRLIYYSQIVNDFQKGDIAEGYSVSREKKESFPLTVTSAQKNPTAFYLCASRDSFIYGYTFGSGTRLTVV.

The rearrangement joins TRBV7-9 to TRBJ2-7, with TRBD1 matching 10 bases. The CDR3 has 15 amino acids. Germline V gives CDR1 SEHNR, CDR2 FQNEAQ (reference sequence). The ends lost 3 bases at V and 4 bases at J; junction bases unmatched: 6. The CDR3 is CASSFSGTGAYEQYF. In DNA form, the CDR3 reads TGTGCCAGCAGCTTTTCCGGGACAGGGGCGTACGAGCAGTACTTC.

This chain connects TRBV5-1 to TRBJ2-3, with 10 bases that match TRBD2. The CDR3 consists of 16 residues. Germline values: CDR1 SGHRS, CDR2 YFSETQ. V trimming: 4 bases; J trimming: 4 bases; junction bases outside the gene matches: 9. CDR3 protein: CASSQLSGGAADTQYF. CDR3 coding DNA: TGCGCCAGCAGCCAACTAAGCGGGGGGGCCGCAGATACGCAGTATTTT.

This chain connects TRBV28 to TRBJ1-4; a weak D match, TRBD1 (6 bases). Germline V lookup: CDR1 MDHEN, CDR2 SYDVKM. Trimming took 6 bases from V and 5 from J, leaving 13 bases between them. CDR3 size: 14 residues. As DNA, the CDR3 is TGTGCCAGCAGACTCACAGGGATGAATGAAAAACTGTTTTTT. Translation gives CASRLTGMNEKLFF. Full variable domain (rest looked up from reference TRBV28 and TRBJ1-4): DVKVTQSSRYLVKRTGEKVFLECVQDMDHENMFWYRQDPGLGLRLIYFSYDVKMKEKGDIPEGYSVSREKKERFSLILESASTNQTSMYLCASRLTGMNEKLFFGSGTQLSVL.

The chain has TRBV28 and TRBJ2-5; D is possibly TRBD1 (5 bases). Germline loops: CDR1 MDHEN, CDR2 SYDVKM. V was pared by 9 bases and J by 1 base, with 12 bases between. The CDR3 is 13 residues long. The CDR3 protein is CASTTVSQETQYF. CDR3 nucleotide sequence: TGTGCCAGTACGACAGTGTCCCAAGAGACCCAGTACTTC. Full variable domain (missing parts from reference TRBV28 and TRBJ2-5): DVKVTQSSRYLVKRTGEKVFLECVQDMDHENMFWYRQDPGLGLRLIYFSYDVKMKEKGDIPEGYSVSREKKERFSLILESASTNQTSMYLCASTTVSQETQYFGPGTRLLVL.

The rearrangement links TRBV29-1 to TRBJ1-1; 10 bases match TRBD1. CDR1 and CDR2 from the germline V gene are SQVTM and ANQGSEA. V lost 7 bases to trimming and J lost 6 bases; unmatched junction nucleotides: 2. The CDR3 has 11 amino acids. The CDR3 DNA reads TGCAGCGCTGACAGGGGGCCTGAAGCTTTCTTT. It is translated as CSADRGPEAFF.

The CDR3 DNA sequence: TGCGCCAGCAGCTACTCTTCGGCGGGGGGGGCAGATACGCAGTATTTT. It specifies CASSYSSAGGADTQYF. The V call is TRBV5-1, the J call TRBJ2-3, with 9 bases identical to TRBD2. After removal of 3 bases from V and 4 bases from J, the junction contained 9 bases not matched to a gene. The CDR3 has 16 amino acids. From germline, CDR1 is SGHRS and CDR2 YFSETQ.

This sequence joins TRBV7-6 and TRBJ2-2; no reliable D call. Germline lookup yields CDR1 SGHVS and CDR2 FNYEAQ. CDR3 length: 12 amino acids. V dropped 2 bases and J dropped 5 bases, with 3 bases sitting between them. In nucleotides, the CDR3 is TGTGCCAGCAGCTTACGGACCGGGGAGCTGTTTTTT. This encodes CASSLRTGELFF.

V and J are TRBV5-8 and TRBJ1-1, with D perhaps TRBD1 (6 bases). Trimming cost V 4 bases and J 2 bases, with 9 bases left between them. The CDR3 runs 13 residues. Germline assignment: CDR1 SGHTS and CDR2 YDEGEE. The CDR3 is CASSLDRNTEAFF. CDR3 nucleotides: TGTGCCAGCAGCCTGGACAGAAACACTGAAGCTTTCTTT.

The CDR3 reads CASSHRRALANYGYTF. The DNA of the CDR3 is TGTGCCAGCAGCCATCGGCGGGCCCTAGCTAACTATGGCTACACCTTC. The chain carries TRBV27 and TRBJ1-2; D call uncertain. CDR3 size: 16 residues. The V end lost 6 bases, the J end lost 0 bases, and 17 bases lay between the germline ends. From germline, CDR1 is MNHEY and CDR2 SMNVEV (reference sequence).

This clone was found once. The chain couples TRBV5-1 to TRBJ1-1; 9 bases line up with TRBD1. This CDR3 is 14 amino acids long. Germline CDR1 SGHRS, CDR2 YFSETQ. The ends lost 0 bases at V and 5 bases at J; junction bases unmatched: 2. The CDR3 spells CASSLDRGRTEAFF. CDR3 DNA sequence: TGCGCCAGCAGCTTGGACAGGGGGCGGACTGAAGCTTTCTTT.

V gene TRBV4-2 combines with J gene TRBJ2-5; D might be TRBD2 (7 bases). Trimming stripped 6 bases from V and 4 bases from J, with 15 bases between. CDR1 LGHNA and CDR2 YNFKEQ come from the germline V gene. This CDR3 has 14 amino acids. The CDR3 nucleotides read TGTGCCAGCAGGAGAGGGGGGGCCGGAGAGACCCAGTACTTC. This encodes CASRRGGAGETQYF.

The V gene is TRBV6-5, the J gene TRBJ1-2; D possibly corresponds to TRBD1 (5 bases). In germline, CDR1 is MNHEY, CDR2 SVGAGI. The CDR3 spans 15 residues. With 4 bases removed from V and 2 bases from J, the gap between germline ends came to 14 bases. CDR3 sequence: CASSSGKGLNYGYTF. The DNA for the CDR3 is TGTGCCAGCAGTTCCGGAAAGGGGTTAAACTATGGCTACACCTTC.

The chain uses TRBV7-2 and TRBJ2-1, with TRBD2 identical over 7 bases. The CDR3 is 17 residues long. V lost 5 bases to trimming and J lost 8 bases; unmatched junction nucleotides: 18. Germline V gene sequence: CDR1 SGHTA, CDR2 FQGNSA. The CDR3 nucleotides are TGTGCCAGCAGCCCGAGTCCGGCGGGGAGGGGCGTGCATGAGCAGTTCTTC. Encoded protein: CASSPSPAGRGVHEQFF.

The V and J genes are TRBV2 and TRBJ2-7, with D possibly TRBD1 on 6 matching bases. V was cut by 8 bases and J by 7 bases, with 21 bases left in between. Germline CDR1 is SNHLY and CDR2 is FYNNEI. This CDR3 region has 14 residues. The CDR3 spells CASALGAVGEEQYV. In DNA, the CDR3 is TGTGCCAGCGCTTTGGGGGCCGTCGGGGAAGAGCAGTACGTC.

V usage is TRBV19 and J usage is TRBJ1-4, with D possibly matching TRBD1 (5 bases). CDR1 LNHDA and CDR2 SQIVND come from the germline V gene (reference sequence). This CDR3 spans 15 amino acids. V was clipped by 7 bases and J by 4 bases, with 16 bases between them. This chain's CDR3 is CASTPGRDFNEKLFF. The CDR3 nucleotides are TGTGCCAGTACCCCCGGGAGGGACTTTAATGAAAAACTGTTTTTT.

This chain links TRBV4-2 with TRBJ2-3, with D possibly matching TRBD2 (6 bases). Germline values: CDR1 LGHNA, CDR2 YNFKEQ. V shed 1 base and J shed 2 bases, with 16 bases lying between them. The CDR3 has 17 amino acids. CDR3 in amino acids: CASSQVGGTAHTDTQYF. As DNA, the CDR3 is TGTGCCAGCAGCCAAGTCGGGGGTACGGCGCACACAGATACGCAGTATTTT.

The V gene is TRBV20-1, the J gene TRBJ2-5, with D hard to call. Germline V lookup: CDR1 DFQATT, CDR2 SNEGSKA (reference sequence). The CDR3 has 11 residues. Trimming left V 2 bases short and J 2 bases short, with 3 bases between. For the CDR3, the DNA is TGCAGTGCTAGACCTCAAGAGACCCAGTACTTC. Its translation is CSARPQETQYF.

The chain carries TRBV19 and TRBJ1-5; no firm D call. Germline CDR1 and CDR2: LNHDA and SQIVND (reference sequence). V was pared by 0 bases and J by 4 bases, with 10 bases between. CDR3 length: 15 amino acids. The CDR3 sequence is CASSIDSSKNQPQHF. In nucleotides, the CDR3 is TGTGCCAGTAGTATAGATTCCAGTAAGAATCAGCCCCAGCATTTT.